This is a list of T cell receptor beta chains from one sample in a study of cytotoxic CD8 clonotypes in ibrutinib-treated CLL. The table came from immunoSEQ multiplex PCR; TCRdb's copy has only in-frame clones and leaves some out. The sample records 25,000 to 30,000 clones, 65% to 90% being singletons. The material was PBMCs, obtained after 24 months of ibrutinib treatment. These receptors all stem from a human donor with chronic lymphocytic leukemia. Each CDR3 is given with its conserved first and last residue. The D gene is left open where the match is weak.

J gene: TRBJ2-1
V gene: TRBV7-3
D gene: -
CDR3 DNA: TGTGCCAGCAGCTTAACAGGGGGATTTGTTAATGAGCAGTTCTTC
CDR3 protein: CASSLTGGFVNEQFF

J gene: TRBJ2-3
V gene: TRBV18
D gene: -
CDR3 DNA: TGTGCCAGCTCCCCCCCTGCGGGACCTAGCACAGATACGCAGTATTTT
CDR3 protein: CASSPPAGPSTDTQYF

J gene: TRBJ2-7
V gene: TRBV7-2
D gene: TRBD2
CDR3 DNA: TGTGCCAGCAGCCAGAGCGGGGGGGCGTACGAGCAGTACTTC
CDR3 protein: CASSQSGGAYEQYF

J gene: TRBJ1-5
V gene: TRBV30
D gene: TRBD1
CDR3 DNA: TGTGCCTGGAGTCCCTACAGGGGGCAGAATCAGCCCCAGCATTTT
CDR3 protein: CAWSPYRGQNQPQHF

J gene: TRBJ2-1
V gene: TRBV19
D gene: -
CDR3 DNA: TGTGCCAGTAGTGGGAGTTATAACTCCTACAATGAGCAGTTCTTC
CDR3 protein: CASSGSYNSYNEQFF

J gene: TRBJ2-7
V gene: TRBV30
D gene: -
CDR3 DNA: TGTGCCTGGAGTTATGGAGACTACGAGCAGTACTTC
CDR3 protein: CAWSYGDYEQYF

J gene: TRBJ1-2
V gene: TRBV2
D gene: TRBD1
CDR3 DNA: TGTGCCAGCAGTGAAGCGACAGGGCCCTATGGCTACACCTTC
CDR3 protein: CASSEATGPYGYTF

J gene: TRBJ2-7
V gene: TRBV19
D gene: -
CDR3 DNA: TGTGCCAGTAGTATAGGCGCAGGAGTCGACGAGCAGTACTTC
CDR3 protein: CASSIGAGVDEQYF

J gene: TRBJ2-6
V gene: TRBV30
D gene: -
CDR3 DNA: TGTGCCTGGGTCCGGGGTACAGGGGCCAACGTCCTGACTTTC
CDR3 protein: CAWVRGTGANVLTF

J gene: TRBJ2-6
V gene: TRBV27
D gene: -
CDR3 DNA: TGTGCCAGCAGTTTATCGGCAGGGTTCCACTCTGGGGCCAACGTCCTGACTTTC
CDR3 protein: CASSLSAGFHSGANVLTF

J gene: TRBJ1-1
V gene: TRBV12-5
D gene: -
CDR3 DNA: TGTGCTAGTGCCAAGGGAACGAACACTGAAGCTTTCTTT
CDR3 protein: CASAKGTNTEAFF

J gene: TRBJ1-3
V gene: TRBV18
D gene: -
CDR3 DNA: TGTGCCAGCTCACCACCTACAGATGGAAACACCATATATTTT
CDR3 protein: CASSPPTDGNTIYF

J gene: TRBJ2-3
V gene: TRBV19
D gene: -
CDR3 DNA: TGTGCCAGTAGTTCCGACCTCAGGACCAACATGTTTGGTACGCAGTATTTT
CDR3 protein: CASSSDLRTNMFGTQYF

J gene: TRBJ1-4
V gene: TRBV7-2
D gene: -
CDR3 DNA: TGTGCCAGCAGCTCCCGGGCGGGGGTTTTCGAAAAACTGTTTTTT
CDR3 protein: CASSSRAGVFEKLFF

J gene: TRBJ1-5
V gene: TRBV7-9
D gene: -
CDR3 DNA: TGTGCCAGCAGCTTAGCGCTGGGGGGGGATCAGCCCCAGCATTTT
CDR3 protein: CASSLALGGDQPQHF

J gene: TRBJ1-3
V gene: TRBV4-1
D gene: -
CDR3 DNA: TGCGCCAGCAGCTTACAGGGAAACACCATATATTTT
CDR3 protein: CASSLQGNTIYF